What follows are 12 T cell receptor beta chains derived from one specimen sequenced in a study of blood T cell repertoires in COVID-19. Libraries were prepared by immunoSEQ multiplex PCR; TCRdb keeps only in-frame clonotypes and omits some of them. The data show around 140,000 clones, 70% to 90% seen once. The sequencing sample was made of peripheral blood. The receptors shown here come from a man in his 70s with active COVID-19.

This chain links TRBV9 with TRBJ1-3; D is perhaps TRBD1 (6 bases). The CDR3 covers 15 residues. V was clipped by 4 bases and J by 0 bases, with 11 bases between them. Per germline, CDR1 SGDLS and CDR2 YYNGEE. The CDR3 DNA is TGTGCCAGCAGCCGGACAGACAGCTCTGGAAACACCATATATTTT. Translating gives CASSRTDSSGNTIYF.

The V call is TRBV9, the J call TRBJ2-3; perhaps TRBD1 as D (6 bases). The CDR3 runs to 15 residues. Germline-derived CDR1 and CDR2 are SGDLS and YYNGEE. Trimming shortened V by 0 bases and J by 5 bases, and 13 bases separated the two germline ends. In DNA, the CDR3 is TGTGCCAGCAGCGTAGCCCCAAACAGGGAAGATACGCAGTATTTT. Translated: CASSVAPNREDTQYF.

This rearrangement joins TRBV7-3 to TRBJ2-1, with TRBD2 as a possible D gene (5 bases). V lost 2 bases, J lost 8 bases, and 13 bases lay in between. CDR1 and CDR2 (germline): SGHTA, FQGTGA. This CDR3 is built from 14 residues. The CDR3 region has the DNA TGTGCCAGCAGCTTATCGTGGACTGGGGATGAGCAGTTCTTC. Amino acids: CASSLSWTGDEQFF.

CDR3 nucleotides: TGTGCCAGCTCACCTGTGGGAGCGAGAGCCAAAAACATTCAGTACTTC. It codes for CASSPVGARAKNIQYF. The gene calls are TRBV18 and TRBJ2-4; the D gene is possibly TRBD2 (5 bases). This CDR3 has 16 amino acids. Trimming took off 3 bases at V and 0 bases at J, with 12 bases between the two ends. Germline V lookup: CDR1 KGHSH, CDR2 LQKENI.

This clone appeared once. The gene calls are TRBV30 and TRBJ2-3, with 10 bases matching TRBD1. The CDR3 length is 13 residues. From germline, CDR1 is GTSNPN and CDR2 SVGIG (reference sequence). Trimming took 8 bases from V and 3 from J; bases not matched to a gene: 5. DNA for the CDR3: TGTGCCGCCCGGGACAGGGGTACAGATACGCAGTATTTT. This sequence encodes CAARDRGTDTQYF.

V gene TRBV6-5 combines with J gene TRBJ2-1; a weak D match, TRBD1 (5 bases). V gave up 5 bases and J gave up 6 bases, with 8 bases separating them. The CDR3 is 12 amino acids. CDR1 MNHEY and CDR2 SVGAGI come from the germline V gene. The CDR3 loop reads CASSSRVNEQFF. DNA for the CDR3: TGTGCCAGCAGTAGCAGGGTCAATGAGCAGTTCTTC.

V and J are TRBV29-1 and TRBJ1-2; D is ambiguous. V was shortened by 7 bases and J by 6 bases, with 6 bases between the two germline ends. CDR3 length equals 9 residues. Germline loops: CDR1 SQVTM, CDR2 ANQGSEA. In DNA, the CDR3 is TGCAGCGATTCAGATGGCTACACCTTC. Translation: CSDSDGYTF. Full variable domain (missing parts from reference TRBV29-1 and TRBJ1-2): SAVISQKPSRDICQRGTSLTIQCQVDSQVTMMFWYRQQPGQSLTLIATANQGSEATYESGFVIDKFPISRPNLTFSTLTVSNMSPEDSSIYLCSDSDGYTFGSGTRLTVV.

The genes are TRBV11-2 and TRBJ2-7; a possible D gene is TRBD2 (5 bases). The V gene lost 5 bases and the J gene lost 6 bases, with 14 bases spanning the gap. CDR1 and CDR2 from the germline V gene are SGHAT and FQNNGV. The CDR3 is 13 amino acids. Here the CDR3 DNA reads TGTGCCAGCAGCCCAGCCGGGGTCGGCGAGCAGTACTTC. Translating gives CASSPAGVGEQYF.

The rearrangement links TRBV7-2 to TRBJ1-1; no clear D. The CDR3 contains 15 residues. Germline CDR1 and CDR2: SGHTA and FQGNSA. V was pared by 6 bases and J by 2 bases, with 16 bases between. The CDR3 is CASSTRGGLNTEAFF. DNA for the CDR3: TGTGCCAGCAGTACCCGGGGAGGGCTTAACACTGAAGCTTTCTTT.

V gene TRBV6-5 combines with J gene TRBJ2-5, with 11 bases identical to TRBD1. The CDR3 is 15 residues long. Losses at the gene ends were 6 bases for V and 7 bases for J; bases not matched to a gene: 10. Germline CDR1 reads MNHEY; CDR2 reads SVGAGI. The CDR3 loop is CASRTGQGVSGTQYF. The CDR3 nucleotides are TGTGCCAGCAGAACGGGACAGGGGGTTTCGGGGACCCAGTACTTC.

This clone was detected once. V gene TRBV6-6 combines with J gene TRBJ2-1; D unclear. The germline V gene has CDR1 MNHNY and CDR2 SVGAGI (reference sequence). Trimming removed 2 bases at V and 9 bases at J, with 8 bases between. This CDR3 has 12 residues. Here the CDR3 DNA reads TGTGCCAGCAGTTACGGGCCCGGTGAGCAGTTCTTC. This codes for CASSYGPGEQFF.

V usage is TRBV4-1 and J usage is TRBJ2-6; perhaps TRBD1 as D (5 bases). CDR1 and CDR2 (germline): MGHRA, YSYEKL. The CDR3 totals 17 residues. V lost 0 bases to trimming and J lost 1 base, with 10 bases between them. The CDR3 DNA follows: TGCGCCAGCAGCCAAGATAGGGGAATTTCTGGGGCCAACGTCCTGACTTTC. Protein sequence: CASSQDRGISGANVLTF.